This TCR beta chain was found in a study of shared clonotypes between healthy human individuals. Per the germline V gene, CDR1 is KGHSH and CDR2 is LQKENI. The CDR3 runs 16 residues. The V and J ends lost 0 bases and 6 bases, in that order; junction bases with no gene match: 9. Libraries were prepared by immunoSEQ multiplex PCR; TCRdb keeps only in-frame clonotypes and omits some of them. Of around 350,000 clones listed, more than 60% are singletons. The specimen sequenced was memory CD4+ T cells sorted from blood. Subset here: CD45RA-negative fraction. The source of this sequence is a man aged 30 to 39 in good health. The chain couples TRBV18 to TRBJ2-7; TRBD1 matches at 9 bases. The CDR3 sequence: CASSPPLQGALPEQYF. The CDR3 nucleotides are TGTGCCAGCTCACCACCGTTACAGGGGGCGCTTCCCGAGCAGTACTTC.